This T cell receptor beta chain was sequenced for a study of human T cells and chemical hapten exposure. Single cDNA molecules in the library carried unique molecular identifiers attached during preparation. TCRdb reprocessed the RACE reads with MiXCR, giving one entry per CDR3 protein. In the table there are more than 35,000 distinct CDR3 sequences, about 13% of which are singletons. V trimming: 4 bases; J trimming: 6 bases; junction bases outside the gene matches: 11. Per germline, CDR1 SGHRS and CDR2 YFSETQ. This CDR3 is 15 amino acids long. General study points: It was expanded TCRs that formed significantly more large CDR3 similarity clusters than controls did. TCRs at high frequency, those above 1 in 1000, did not change with DPC sensitization.

This clonotype was counted ten times or more. The target antigen is unknown. This sample's time point: patch test 3, about 24 weeks after DPC sensitization. The sample's treatment: therapeutic diphenylcyclopropenone sensitization with weekly scalp DPC. Someone pulled total RNA out of unfractionated whole blood. Those who donated were patients with alopecia, 18 to 70 years of age, and suitable for DPC. The specimen comprised whole blood, sampled in connection with sensitization to the hapten diphenylcyclopropenone (DPC). This TCR was recovered from a woman aged 40-49 years with alopecia areata. Some clones in this sample may be carry-over from other donors' samples. The V call is TRBV5-1, the J call TRBJ2-3; 7 nucleotides align to TRBD2. The CDR3 DNA follows: TGCGCCAGCAGCCCGGGCGGCGGGAGCAGGGATACGCAGTATTTT. It codes for CASSPGGGSRDTQYF.